The 3 T cell receptor beta chains in this list originate from one sample, sequenced in a study of CD8+CD57+ T cells in acquired aplastic anemia. Profiling of TCR beta VDJ combinations and CDR3 sequences used genomic DNA as template. A single record per CDR3 protein comes from TCRdb applying MiXCR to the reads. The sample has under 200,000 distinct CDR3 sequences, about 64% seen once; the top ten hold more than 35%. Previously, flow cytometry had revealed CD8+CD57+ cell expansion in the patients chosen for sequencing. Sequencing was carried out using sorted CD4+, CD8+, or CD8+CD57+ T cells (not recorded which) from PBMCs. These TCRs come from a human donor with aplastic anemia.

This clonotype came up a few times. The V gene is TRBV7-8, the J gene TRBJ2-7, with TRBD2 matching 9 bases. The germline V gene has CDR1 SGHVS and CDR2 FQNEAQ. Germline trimming cut 4 bases from V and 0 bases from J; bases unmatched to any gene: 4. The length of the CDR3 is 15 residues. CDR3 DNA: TGTGCCAGCAGCTCCGGGACTAGCTTCTCCTACGAGCAGTACTTC. Translation: CASSSGTSFSYEQYF. Full variable domain (outside the CDR3, taken from reference TRBV7-8 and TRBJ2-7): GAGVSQSPRYKVAKRGQDVALRCDPISGHVSLFWYQQALGQGPEFLTYFQNEAQLDKSGLPSDRFFAERPEGSVSTLKIQRTQQEDSAVYLCASSSGTSFSYEQYFGPGTRLTVT.

This clonotype occurred a few times. The chain is built from TRBV19 and TRBJ2-2; D uncertain. This CDR3 contains 13 residues. CDR1 LNHDA and CDR2 SQIVND come from the germline V gene (reference sequence). V was clipped by 1 base and J by 5 bases, with 5 bases between them. This CDR3 reads CASSIGVTGELFF. The CDR3 bases are TGTGCCAGTAGTATAGGGGTGACCGGGGAGCTGTTTTTT.

This chain connects TRBV5-6 to TRBJ1-2; no clear D. This CDR3 is 16 amino acids long. Germline V gives CDR1 SGHDT, CDR2 YYEEEE. The ends were cut back, 3 bases at V and 3 bases at J, with 18 bases in the middle. For the CDR3, the DNA is TGTGCCAGCAGCTCGGGCTGGAGCGGAGCTGACTATGGCTACACCTTC. This gives the protein CASSSGWSGADYGYTF.